The present T cell receptor (beta chain) was sequenced within a study of blood T cell repertoires in COVID-19. The wider study: In each case, the material was cDNA or gDNA derived from T cells, B-cell-depleted T cells, or PBMCs.

Clones were read by immunoSEQ multiplex PCR, and TCRdb kept only the in-frame ones, dropping some. The table shows about 230,000 clones, with approximately 90% occurring only once. The V gene's germline CDR1 is MNHEY and CDR2 SVGAGI. Trimming stripped 5 bases from V and 0 bases from J, with 11 bases between. This CDR3 spans 14 amino acids. This clonotype was sampled from a man aged 45 to 65 with COVID-19, enrolled during active disease. The rearrangement joins TRBV6-5 to TRBJ2-7; TRBD1 might be the D (6 bases). The sequenced material came from peripheral blood. The CDR3 region is CASSQTGSSYEQYF. In DNA form, the CDR3 reads TGTGCCAGCAGTCAGACAGGAAGCTCCTACGAGCAGTACTTC.